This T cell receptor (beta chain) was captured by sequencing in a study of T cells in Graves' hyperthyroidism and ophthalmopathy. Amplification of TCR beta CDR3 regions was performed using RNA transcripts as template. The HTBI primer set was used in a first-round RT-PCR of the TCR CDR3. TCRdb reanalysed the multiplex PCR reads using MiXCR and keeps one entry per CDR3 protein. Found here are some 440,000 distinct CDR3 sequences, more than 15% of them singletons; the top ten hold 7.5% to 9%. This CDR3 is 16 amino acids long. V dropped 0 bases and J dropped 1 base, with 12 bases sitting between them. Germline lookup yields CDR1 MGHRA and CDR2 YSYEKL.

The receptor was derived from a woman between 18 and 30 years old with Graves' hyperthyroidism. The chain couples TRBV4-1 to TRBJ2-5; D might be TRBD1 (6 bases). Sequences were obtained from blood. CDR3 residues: CASSQDLRQAQETQYF. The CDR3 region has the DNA TGCGCCAGCAGCCAAGACCTCCGACAGGCCCAAGAGACCCAGTACTTC.